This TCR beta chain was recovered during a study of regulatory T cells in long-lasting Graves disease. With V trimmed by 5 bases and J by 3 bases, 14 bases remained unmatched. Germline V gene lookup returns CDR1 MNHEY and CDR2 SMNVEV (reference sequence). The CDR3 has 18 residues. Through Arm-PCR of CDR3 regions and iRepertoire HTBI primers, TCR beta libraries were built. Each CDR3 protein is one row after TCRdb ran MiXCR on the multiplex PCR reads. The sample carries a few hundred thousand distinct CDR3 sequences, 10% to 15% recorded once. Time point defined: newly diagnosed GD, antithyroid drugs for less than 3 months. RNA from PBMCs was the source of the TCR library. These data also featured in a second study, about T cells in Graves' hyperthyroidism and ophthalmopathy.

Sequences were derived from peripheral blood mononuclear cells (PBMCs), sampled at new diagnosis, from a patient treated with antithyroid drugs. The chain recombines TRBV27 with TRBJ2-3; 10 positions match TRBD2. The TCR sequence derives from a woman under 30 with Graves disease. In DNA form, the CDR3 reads TGTGCCAGCAGTCCCAGACTAGCGGGCCCCAACCCTACAGATACGCAGTATTTT. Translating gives CASSPRLAGPNPTDTQYF.